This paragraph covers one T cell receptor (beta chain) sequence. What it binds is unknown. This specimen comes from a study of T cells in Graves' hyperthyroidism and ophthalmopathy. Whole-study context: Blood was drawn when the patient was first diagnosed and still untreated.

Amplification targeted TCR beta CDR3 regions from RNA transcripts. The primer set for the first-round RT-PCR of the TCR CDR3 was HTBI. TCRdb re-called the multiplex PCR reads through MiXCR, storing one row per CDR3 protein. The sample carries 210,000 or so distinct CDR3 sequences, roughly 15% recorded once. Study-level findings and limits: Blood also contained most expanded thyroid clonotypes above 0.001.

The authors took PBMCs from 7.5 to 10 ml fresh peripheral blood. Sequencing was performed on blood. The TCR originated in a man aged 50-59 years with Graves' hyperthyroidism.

The chain's CDR3 is CASRNREGGELFF. The CDR3 coding sequence is TGTGCCAGCAGAAACAGGGAAGGAGGGGAGCTGTTTTTT. V is TRBV7-9 and J is TRBJ2-2, with a weak D call TRBD1 (6 bases). From germline, CDR1 is SEHNR and CDR2 FQNEAQ (reference sequence). This CDR3 contains 13 residues. V lost 6 bases and J 8 bases, leaving 13 bases between the germline ends.